This TCR beta chain was obtained from a study of blood T cell repertoires in COVID-19. Study summary: Researchers got acute and convalescent COVID-19 samples from the United States, Italy and Spain. T cells, B-cell-depleted T cells, or PBMCs provided the cDNA or gDNA that served as material.

Methods used by the authors: Reference gene primer amplification gave estimated nucleated cell counts. The method was immunoSEQ multiplex PCR; TCRdb's version includes in-frame clones alone and lacks a portion of them. Clone size and the V and J calls come from that table; the DNA yielded D and trimming. The table includes approximately 100,000 clones, over 75% detected once. The germline V gene has CDR1 SGHRS and CDR2 YFSETQ. CDR3 length equals 14 residues. Trimming cost V 0 bases and J 7 bases; bases outside gene matches: 3. The rearrangement links TRBV5-1 to TRBJ1-1; 10 bases align to TRBD1. Material: peripheral blood. The clonotype was recovered from a human donor in a cohort sampled during active or convalescent COVID-19. The CDR3 region is CASSLAGTGVEAFF. For the CDR3, the DNA is TGCGCCAGCAGCTTGGCCGGGACAGGGGTTGAAGCTTTCTTT.